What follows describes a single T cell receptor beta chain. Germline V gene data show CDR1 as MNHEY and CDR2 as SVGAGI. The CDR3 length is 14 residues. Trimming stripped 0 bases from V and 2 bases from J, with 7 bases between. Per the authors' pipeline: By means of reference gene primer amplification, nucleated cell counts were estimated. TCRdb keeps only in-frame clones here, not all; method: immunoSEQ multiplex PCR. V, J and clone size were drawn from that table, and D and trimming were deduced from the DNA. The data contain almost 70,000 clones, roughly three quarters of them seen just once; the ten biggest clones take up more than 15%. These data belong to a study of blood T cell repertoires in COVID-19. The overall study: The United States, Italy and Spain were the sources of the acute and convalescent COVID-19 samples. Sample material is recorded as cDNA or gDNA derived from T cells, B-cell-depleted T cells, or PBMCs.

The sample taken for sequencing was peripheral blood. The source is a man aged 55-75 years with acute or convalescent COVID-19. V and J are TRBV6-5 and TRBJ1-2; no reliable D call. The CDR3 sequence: CASSYSGSNYGYTF. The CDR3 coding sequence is TGTGCCAGCAGTTACTCGGGCAGCAACTATGGCTACACCTTC.